A selection of T cell receptor beta chains follows, all from one sample in a study of Tregs in tolerant kidney transplant recipients. TCRdb's table, derived via immunoSEQ multiplex PCR, lists solely in-frame clones and lacks some. Here the sample spans 60,000 to 95,000 clones, 95% to 98% being singletons. The starting material was CD4+ T cells from blood, obtained before the transplant. All receptors derive from a human donor who received a combined kidney and bone marrow transplant. Each CDR3 is given with its conserved first and last residue. Fields, in order: J gene, V gene, D gene, clone size, CDR3 DNA, CDR3 protein. A D gene is named only where the DNA matches it firmly. Only part of the rows carry a size: once, few, many, or a class if the clone is expanded.

>TRBJ2-6|TRBV5-1|NA|NA
TGCGCCAGCAGCTATTCCGGGAGCTCTGGGGCCAACGTCCTGACTTTC
CASSYSGSSGANVLTF
>TRBJ2-3|TRBV2|NA|NA
TGTGCCAGCAGGAGGGCCGGGGGTAGCGCAGATACGCAGTATTTT
CASRRAGGSADTQYF
>TRBJ2-7|TRBV2|NA|NA
TGTGCCAGCAATTTTAACAGGGATATCCACGAGCAGTACTTC
CASNFNRDIHEQYF
>TRBJ2-3|TRBV29-1|NA|few
TGCAGCGTTGCGGCGGGATCTGTCACAGATACGCAGTATTTT
CSVAAGSVTDTQYF
>TRBJ1-5|TRBV18|NA|once
TGTGCCAGCTCACCGGACTGGGGCAATCAGCCCCAGCATTTT
CASSPDWGNQPQHF
>TRBJ1-6|TRBV6-5|NA|once
TGTGCCAGCACCGACTTAGAGGGAAATTCACCCCTCCACTTT
CASTDLEGNSPLHF
>TRBJ2-7|TRBV6-5|NA|NA
TGTGCCAGCAGTTACGGGGCAGGTACTACCTACGAGCAGTACTTC
CASSYGAGTTYEQYF
>TRBJ2-3|TRBV7-8|TRBD1|NA
TGTGCCAGCAGCTTACGGGGGACAGGGGGCATCACAGATACGCAGTATTTT
CASSLRGTGGITDTQYF
>TRBJ1-5|TRBV7-9|TRBD1|NA
TGTGCCAGCAGCTTAGGGACAGGGTTCTATCAGCCCCAGCATTTT
CASSLGTGFYQPQHF
>TRBJ1-3|TRBV28|TRBD1|NA
TGTGCCAGCAGTACTACAGGGGCTGGGGACACCATATATTTT
CASSTTGAGDTIYF
>TRBJ1-2|TRBV6-5|NA|NA
TGTGCCAGCAAACGCGAGAATCGGGAAACCTTC
CASKRENRETF
>TRBJ2-5|TRBV6-6|TRBD2|NA
TGTGCCAGCAGTAAAGAAGGACTAGCGGGAGGAGAGACCCAGTACTTC
CASSKEGLAGGETQYF
>TRBJ2-2|TRBV5-1|NA|NA
TGCGCCAGCAGCTTATTAGTGGCGGTATCGAACACCGGGGAGCTGTTTTTT
CASSLLVAVSNTGELFF
>TRBJ2-4|TRBV5-8|NA|NA
TGTGCCACGGTGGGCCTTGTGGGTTTCCTAGCCAAAAACATTCAGTACTTC
CATVGLVGFLAKNIQYF
>TRBJ2-5|TRBV6-6|TRBD1|NA
TGTGCCAGCACCTCCGGACAGGGGGCTTTGGAGACCCAGTACTTC
CASTSGQGALETQYF
>TRBJ2-3|TRBV29-1|TRBD2|NA
TGCAGCGTTACGACTAGCGGGAAGACATTATCTAGCACAGATACGCAGTATTTT
CSVTTSGKTLSSTDTQYF
>TRBJ1-1|TRBV7-2|NA|NA
TGTGCCAGCAGCTCATTGAGGAACACTGAAGCTTTCTTT
CASSSLRNTEAFF
>TRBJ2-2|TRBV7-3|NA|NA
TGTGCCAGCAGCCTAACAGGGGGGGACACCGGGGAGCTGTTTTTT
CASSLTGGDTGELFF
>TRBJ2-7|TRBV19|TRBD1|NA
TGTGCCAGTAGTACACTAGGGACAGGGGAATACGAGCAGTACTTC
CASSTLGTGEYEQYF
>TRBJ2-7|TRBV6-6|TRBD2|NA
TGTGCCAGCAGTTACTCGGGAGGGAGTGGGGACGAGCAGTACTTC
CASSYSGGSGDEQYF
>TRBJ2-2|TRBV6-5|TRBD1|NA
TGTGCCAGCAGTCGCGGGACAGGGAGGGCCGGGGAGCTGTTTTTT
CASSRGTGRAGELFF
>TRBJ1-2|TRBV14|NA|NA
TGTGCCAGCAGCCAAGATCTTATGAGCTCGTATGGCTACACCTTC
CASSQDLMSSYGYTF
>TRBJ2-3|TRBV4-2|TRBD2|NA
TGTGCCAGCGCCCGAGTGGTAGCGGGGGGCACAGATACGCAGTATTTT
CASARVVAGGTDTQYF
>TRBJ1-1|TRBV29-1|NA|NA
TGCAGCGTTGGGGGGGGGTTGGGGCGGACCATGAACACTGAAGCTTTCTTT
CSVGGGLGRTMNTEAFF
>TRBJ2-5|TRBV28|TRBD2|NA
TGTGCCAGCCGGGGGGGCCCTTTTCACGAGACCCAGTACTTC
CASRGGPFHETQYF
>TRBJ1-2|TRBV18|NA|once
TGTGCCAGCTCACCTCCCGGGTTTTCCTATGGCTACACCTTC
CASSPPGFSYGYTF
>TRBJ1-2|TRBV19|NA|NA
TGTGCCAGTAGTACAGGGCGTACTGGCTACACCTTC
CASSTGRTGYTF
>TRBJ2-1|TRBV7-2|TRBD2|NA
TGTGCCAGCAGCTTAATAGCGGGGGGGACTCCGGGCTCCTACAATGAGCAGTTCTTC
CASSLIAGGTPGSYNEQFF
>TRBJ1-1|TRBV21-1|NA|NA
TGTGCCAGCAGCAAACATCAAGGGGGACAGGATTTGAACACTGAAGCTTTCTTT
CASSKHQGGQDLNTEAFF
>TRBJ2-5|TRBV5-1|NA|NA
TGCGCCAGCAGCATCACAGGGGAGACCCAGTACTTC
CASSITGETQYF
>TRBJ1-2|TRBV18|TRBD1|NA
TGTGCCAGCTCACAAGGACAGGGTAACTATGGCTACACCTTC
CASSQGQGNYGYTF
>TRBJ2-2|TRBV7-8|TRBD2|NA
TGTGCCAGCAGCCAAGGGACTAGCGGGGACTTGCGAACACCGGGGGAGCTGTTTTTT
CASSQGTSGDLRTPGELFF
>TRBJ2-7|TRBV5-1|TRBD1|NA
TGCGCCAGCAGCAAGGGACAGGGTGTCTACGAGCAGTACTTC
CASSKGQGVYEQYF
>TRBJ1-5|TRBV27|TRBD1|few
TGTGCCAGCAGTTTATTGAGGGGGACAGGGAGCAATCAGCCCCAGCATTTT
CASSLLRGTGSNQPQHF
>TRBJ1-2|TRBV20-1|NA|NA
TGCAGTGCTAGAGCGTCCGGCTACACCTTC
CSARASGYTF
>TRBJ2-1|TRBV7-9|TRBD2|NA
TGTGCCAGCAGCCAGACTAGCGGGGGGAACAATGAGCAGTTCTTC
CASSQTSGGNNEQFF
>TRBJ2-3|TRBV2|NA|NA
TGTGCCAGCATTAAGGGACTTCTCGCTCCAAATACGCAGTATTTT
CASIKGLLAPNTQYF
>TRBJ1-1|TRBV4-3|NA|NA
TGCGCCAGCAGCCACCGGCCTCCAGGCCCGAACACTGAAGCTTTCTTT
CASSHRPPGPNTEAFF